This T cell receptor (beta chain) was recovered during a study of spatial heterogeneity in lung cancer. V was pared by 1 base and J by 6 bases, with 5 bases between. CDR3 size: 11 residues. The germline gives CDR1 SQVTM, CDR2 ANQGSEA. Time point noted: blood at routine non-recurrence follow-up after resection. MiXCR, applied by TCRdb to the 5' RACE reads, yields one record per CDR3 protein. The repertoire includes about 110,000 distinct CDR3 sequences, under 14% of them detected once, and 24% sits in the top ten. The chain joins TRBV29-1 to TRBJ2-3; D not certain. The receptor's source is a female donor with early-stage non-small cell lung cancer. This specimen was PBMCs, taken at follow-up. CDR3 sequence (DNA): TGCAGCGTTGAAGTCGGGGATACGCAGTATTTT. This encodes CSVEVGDTQYF.